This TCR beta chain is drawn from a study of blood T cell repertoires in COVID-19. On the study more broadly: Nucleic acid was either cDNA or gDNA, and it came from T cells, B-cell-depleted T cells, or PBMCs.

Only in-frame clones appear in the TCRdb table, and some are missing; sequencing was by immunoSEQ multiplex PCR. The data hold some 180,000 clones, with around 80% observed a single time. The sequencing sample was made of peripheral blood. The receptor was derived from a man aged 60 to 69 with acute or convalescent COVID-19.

The CDR3 bases are TGTGCCAGCAGCCAATACAGTATGAACACTGAAGCTTTCTTT. Amino acids: CASSQYSMNTEAFF. The chain combines TRBV3-1 (or the pseudogene TRBV3-2) with TRBJ1-1, with D uncertain. CDR1 LGHDT and CDR2 YNNKEL come from the germline V gene (reference sequence). The CDR3 extends over 14 amino acids. Trimming cost V 2 bases and J 0 bases, with 7 bases left between them.